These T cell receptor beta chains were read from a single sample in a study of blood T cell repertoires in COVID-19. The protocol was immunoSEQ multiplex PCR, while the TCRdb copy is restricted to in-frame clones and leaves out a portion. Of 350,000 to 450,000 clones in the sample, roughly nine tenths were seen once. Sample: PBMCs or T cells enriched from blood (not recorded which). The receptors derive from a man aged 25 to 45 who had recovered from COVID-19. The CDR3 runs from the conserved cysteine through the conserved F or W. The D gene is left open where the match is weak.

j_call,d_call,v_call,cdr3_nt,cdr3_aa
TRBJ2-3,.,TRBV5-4,TGTGCCAGCAGCTTGGAACTAGTTCCAGATACGCAGTATTTT,CASSLELVPDTQYF
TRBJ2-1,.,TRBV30,TGTGCCTGGAGTGTACCAAAACGGTGGAATGAGCAGTTCTTC,CAWSVPKRWNEQFF
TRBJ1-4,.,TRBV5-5,TGTGCCAGCAGCTTGGCCGTTAGCCTGGATAATGAAAAACTGTTTTTT,CASSLAVSLDNEKLFF
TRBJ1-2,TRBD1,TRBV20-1,TGCAGTGCTAGTGCAGGGGGCTCAGCTAACTATGGCTACACCTTC,CSASAGGSANYGYTF
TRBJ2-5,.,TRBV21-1,TGTGCCAGCAGCAAAGGGGGCCGGGAGGATCCCCCTCCGGACCAAGAGACCCAGTACTTC,CASSKGGREDPPPDQETQYF
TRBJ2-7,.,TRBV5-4,TGTGCCAGCAGCTATACAGGGTTGTGGGACGAGCAGTACTTC,CASSYTGLWDEQYF
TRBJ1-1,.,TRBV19,TGTGCCAGTAAGTGGCAGATGAACACTGAAGCTTTCTTT,CASKWQMNTEAFF
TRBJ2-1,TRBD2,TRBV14,TGTGCCAGCAGCTTGGGGACTAGCGAATACAATGAGCAGTTCTTC,CASSLGTSEYNEQFF
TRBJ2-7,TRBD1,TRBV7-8,TGTGCCAGCAGCTTAGGGGACAGGTTTTACGAGCAGTACTTC,CASSLGDRFYEQYF
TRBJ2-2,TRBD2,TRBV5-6,TGTGCCAGCAGCTTGGAAGTGACTAGCGGGAGGTTCGGGGAGCTGTTTTTT,CASSLEVTSGRFGELFF
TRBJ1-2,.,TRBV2,TGTGCCAGCAGTGAATCTTCAGGCCTAAACTATGGCTACACCTTC,CASSESSGLNYGYTF